The 4 T cell receptor beta chains presented below share a single source sample, sequenced in a study of neurological immune-mediated disorders. Documented time point: longitudinal time-point 3. From the 5' RACE reads, TCRdb called clonotypes with MiXCR, one entry per CDR3 protein. The table records around 51,000 distinct CDR3 sequences, 12% of them present only once. Material for sequencing was PBMCs. These receptors were taken from a male donor with HTLV-1-associated myelopathy (HAM/TSP).

This clonotype was counted at least ten times. The V gene is TRBV29-1, the J gene TRBJ2-1; D is perhaps TRBD1 or TRBD2 (5 bases each). The length of the CDR3 is 15 residues. Looked up from germline, CDR1 is SQVTM and CDR2 is ANQGSEA. V dropped 0 bases and J dropped 3 bases, with 12 bases sitting between them. The CDR3: CSVEDPWDGYNEQFF. The CDR3 DNA sequence: TGCAGCGTTGAAGACCCCTGGGACGGCTACAATGAGCAGTTCTTC.

There are many counts of this clonotype. The gene calls are TRBV20-1 and TRBJ1-1; 10 bases are shared with TRBD1. From germline, CDR1 is DFQATT and CDR2 SNEGSKA (reference sequence). This CDR3 region has 12 residues. Trimming cost V 4 bases and J 9 bases; bases outside gene matches: 5. CDR3 in DNA: TGCAGTGCTACTCCGGGACAGGGGAAAGCTTTCTTT. The encoded protein is CSATPGQGKAFF.

The sample holds many counts of this clonotype. The chain links TRBV5-1 to TRBJ2-7, with a tentative D call TRBD1 (6 bases). The CDR3 loop spans 14 amino acids. The germline gives CDR1 SGHRS, CDR2 YFSETQ. V was shortened by 2 bases and J by 7 bases, with 16 bases between the two germline ends. CDR3 coding DNA: TGCGCCAGCAGCTTAGAACAGGGTCTAACGGAGCAGTACTTC. Translated, it gives CASSLEQGLTEQYF.

This clonotype occurred many times. V is TRBV12-3 or TRBV12-4 and J is TRBJ2-3; D call uncertain. The length of the CDR3 is 13 residues. Between the trimmed V and J ends, which lost 8 bases and 5 bases, there was a span of 14 bases. The CDR3 nucleotides read TGTGCCAGCGGCCAATTTAGAAAAGATACGCAGTATTTT. Protein product: CASGQFRKDTQYF.